This T cell receptor (beta chain) originates from a study of radiation and T cells in renal cell carcinoma. General study results and limits: From baseline, blood top tumor clonotypes peaked at 2 weeks post-radiation.

Germline values: CDR1 MRHNA, CDR2 SNTAGT. The CDR3 covers 17 residues. Trimming cost V 1 base and J 3 bases; bases outside gene matches: 8. Only in-frame clones appear in the TCRdb table, and some are missing; sequencing was by immunoSEQ multiplex PCR. The sample shows about 95,000 clones, 75% to 90% of them seen only once. Time point in this sample: baseline pretreatment blood. Described treatment: 15 Gy SBRT to primary tumor, nephrectomy 4 weeks later. Blood was sampled at baseline, 2 weeks and 4 weeks after SBRT. Turning to this clone: What it binds is not known.

The sequenced sample was blood, obtained from a patient whose treatment included radiotherapy and nephrectomy. The source is a man in his fifties or sixties with renal cell carcinoma. The chain links TRBV6-4 to TRBJ2-5; the match to TRBD2 covers 10 bases. CDR3 amino acids: CASSDYQRGGIEETQYF. The DNA for the CDR3 is TGTGCCAGCAGTGACTACCAGCGGGGGGGCATAGAAGAGACCCAGTACTTC.